This TCR beta chain was obtained from a study of blood T cell repertoires in COVID-19. Study in general: Both acute and convalescent COVID-19 samples were obtained from the United States, Italy and Spain. PBMCs, B-cell-depleted T cells, or T cells provided the cDNA or gDNA that made up the material.

Per the original data handling: The assay estimated nucleated cells by amplifying reference gene primers. Produced via immunoSEQ multiplex PCR; TCRdb's table is partial and in-frame only. V and J calls and clone size are copied from that table; D and trimming were computed from the DNA. The table records around 260,000 clones, roughly 85% of them present only once. This clone was recorded once. The sample consisted of peripheral blood. This sequence originates from a woman aged 45-60 years who had recovered from COVID-19.

Here the CDR3 reads CASSIPLGGYMNTGELFF. Here the CDR3 DNA reads TGTGCCAGTAGTATCCCCTTAGGGGGCTATATGAACACCGGGGAGCTGTTTTTT. This sequence joins TRBV19 and TRBJ2-2, with 7 bases that match TRBD1. After removal of 3 bases from V and 1 base from J, the junction contained 11 bases not matched to a gene. The CDR3 runs 18 residues. CDR1 is LNHDA and CDR2 is SQIVND in the germline V gene (reference sequence).